This TCR beta chain was sequenced during a study of PD-1 blockade in classical Hodgkin lymphoma (dated by TCRdb to about 2020). About the full investigation: Nivolumab dosing was 3 mg/kg intravenously every 2 weeks, continuing until either disease progression or unacceptable toxicity. The study used CyTOF and TCR beta sequencing to define a peripheral blood immune signature of response to PD-1 blockade in classical Hodgkin lymphoma. On the study overall, not on this receptor specifically: Among trial patients, those achieving complete response had baseline diversity similar to that of newly diagnosed patients, while diversity was significantly lower in partial responders and progressors. The study covered only a single clinical trial cohort, and the causes of the repertoire differences, possibly disease activity or prior therapy, were still not defined. A significant rise by C4D1 was seen in CD4+ but not CD8+ TCR diversity (p=0.0027 vs p=0.16), with the rise being most apparent in complete responders (p=0.02). Lower diversity was seen in patients whose nivolumab began less than 1 year after ASCT, and these patients were left out of later analyses so that immune reconstitution would not confound the results. Baseline TCR diversity was reported as lower in newly diagnosed patients than in healthy donors, and lower still in relapsed/refractory patients.

According to the study, the label for this sample's time point signals: cycle 2 day 1 (C2D1) of nivolumab. Relapse after autologous stem cell transplantation had occurred in all trial patients, and cohorts A, B and C were distinguished by prior brentuximab vedotin exposure. The trial cohort comprised 60 or so patients with relapsed/refractory classical Hodgkin lymphoma whose best overall responses were complete response, partial response or progressive disease. Trial patients were treated with single-agent nivolumab in the multi-cohort phase II CheckMate 205 trial. An independent review committee assessed best overall response using the 2007 International Working Group response criteria. Trial PBMCs were collected just before the start of nivolumab (C1D1) and during therapy at cycle 2 day 1 and cycle 4 day 1. Peripheral blood was collected in 8 mL Vacutainer Cell Preparation Tubes, from which PBMCs were isolated by centrifugation and then cryopreserved.

Genomic DNA was isolated using the Qiagen DNeasy kit from unsorted PBMCs as well as from negatively selected CD4+ and CD8+ fractions. Amplification of TCR beta CDR3 regions was done by immunoSEQ multiplex PCR with primers that anneal to V and J segments. A synthetic immune receptor repertoire was used to minimize amplification bias, and any residual bias was removed computationally once sequencing was done. Turning to the authors' computational methods: Repertoire diversity was quantified as the Shannon entropy index using custom Python scripts. Unsorted, CD4+ and CD8+ repertoires were analyzed separately, except for combined analyses in which CD4+ and CD8+ sequences were merged in silico. Clonal expansion was defined as at least a 2-fold frequency increase after treatment relative to C1D1, with a pseudocount of 0.5 for undetected baseline clones. Singleton clones were defined as clones with 0 or 1 copy at C1D1, and non-singleton clones were defined as clones with 2 or more copies. By matching protein sequences in sorted samples from the same patient, clones expanded in unsorted samples were annotated as CD4+, CD8+ or unknown. Diversity changes from C1D1 to C4D1 were tested in paired samples using Wilcoxon tests. The table was pulled from immuneACCESS by TCRdb, which kept in-frame rearrangements only. Such tables lose some clones; where checked, under half of the loss comes from unresolved V genes, and the rest has no known cause. The DNA was the basis for D and trimming; V, J and clone size are from that table. The sample table lists tens of thousands of clones, approximately 80% of them with a count of one. About 7.8% of the sample rests with the top ten.

The cysteine opens and the phenylalanine closes a CDR3 of 16 amino acids. CDR3 DNA is the only sequence kept; it has 48 bases, read in frame from the first base. CDR1 and CDR2, looked up from the germline V gene (reference sequence), are SEHNR and FQNEAQ. The V and J ends are trimmed by 4 bases and 6 bases, leaving 19 bases between them. Points on this clone: The specificity of this receptor is unknown. The input lacks base qualities; no much larger clone sits a single base away.

This TCR was sampled from a human donor with classical Hodgkin lymphoma. The chain is encoded by TRBV7-9 joined to TRBJ2-4; the D gene is unclear. Sequenced material: peripheral blood mononuclear cells (PBMCs), taken before the second cycle of nivolumab. The CDR3 amino acid sequence is: CASSSPENNTANIQYF. The DNA sequence reads TGTGCCAGCAGCTCCCCAGAGAACAATACAGCAAACATTCAGTACTTC.